The clone carrying this TCR beta chain was found once. The CDR3 totals 14 residues. Trimming stripped 6 bases from V and 3 bases from J, with 15 bases between. Germline V lookup: CDR1 MGHDK, CDR2 SYGVNS. The sample belongs to a study of cytomegalovirus exposure and HLA in healthy donors. Amplification used 60 Vbeta primers and 13 Jbeta primers. Method: immunoSEQ multiplex PCR; TCRdb's copy keeps in-frame clones and lacks some. The sample includes some 180,000 clones, less than 90% seen only once; the top ten take more than 0.2%. The source of this sequence is a girl in the first two years of life in good health and CMV-seronegative. Sequencing input: PBMCs. The chain links TRBV25-1 to TRBJ2-7; D may be TRBD2 (7 bases). In DNA, the CDR3 is TGTGCCAGCAGGAAGGGGGGGGGAGACTACGAGCAGTACTTC. Residues: CASRKGGGDYEQYF.